The next 26 T cell receptor beta chains were all read from a single sample in a study of graft-versus-host responses after intestinal transplantation. Clones were read by immunoSEQ multiplex PCR, and TCRdb kept only the in-frame ones, dropping some. Among about 90,000 clones listed, less than 90% were seen once. These receptors lack a known antigen. Sequencing used unstimulated CD4+ T cells sorted from spleen or lymph node cells, obtained before transplant. These receptors were obtained from a human donor who was the organ donor for an intestinal transplant.

Worth noting for this clone: One junction end does not reproduce the germline sequence, and a read error may be involved. The rearrangement joins TRBV28 to TRBJ1-2, with TRBD1 as a possible D gene (5 bases). Looked up from germline, CDR1 is MDHEN and CDR2 is SYDVKM. The CDR3 is 11 amino acids. The CDR3 protein is CGADSRYGYTF. CDR3 bases: TGCGGAGCTGACAGCCGCTATGGCTACACCTTC.

The rearrangement links TRBV19 to TRBJ1-1; tentatively, D is TRBD1 (6 bases). CDR3 size: 13 residues. Trimming took off 6 bases at V and 9 bases at J, with 17 bases between the two ends. Per the germline V gene, CDR1 is LNHDA and CDR2 is SQIVND (reference sequence). CDR3 loop: CASRGVGGHQAFF. Here the CDR3 DNA reads TGTGCCAGTAGAGGAGTTGGGGGACATCAAGCTTTCTTT.

This clone is categorized as medium-sized. The rearrangement joins TRBV30 to TRBJ1-6; 8 positions agree with TRBD1. This CDR3 comprises 13 residues. J gave up 10 bases and V 4 bases, and 6 bases lay outside the gene matches. The germline gives CDR1 GTSNPN, CDR2 SVGIG (reference sequence). The CDR3, as DNA: TGTGCCTGGAACAGGGGGTTGGAGTCACCCCTCCACTTT. Translation: CAWNRGLESPLHF.

V is TRBV5-5 and J is TRBJ2-7, with D possibly TRBD1 on 5 matching bases. The CDR3 is made up of 12 amino acids. Germline loops: CDR1 SGHKS, CDR2 YYEKEE (reference sequence). Trimming removed 3 bases at V and 4 bases at J, with 8 bases between. The CDR3 DNA follows: TGTGCCAGCAGCTGGGGCAGTTACGAGCAGTACTTC. Encoded protein: CASSWGSYEQYF.

The V call is TRBV18, the J call TRBJ2-2, with 8 bases matching TRBD1. CDR1 is KGHSH and CDR2 is LQKENI in the germline V gene. The J segment lost 4 bases and the V segment lost 2 bases, leaving 6 bases of the junction unmatched. The CDR3 runs to 16 residues. CDR3 DNA: TGTGCCAGCTCACCATCGGGGACAGGAGGCACCGGGGAGCTGTTTTTT. Translation gives CASSPSGTGGTGELFF.

The chain has TRBV10-3 and TRBJ2-1; D possibly corresponds to TRBD1 (6 bases). This CDR3 spans 14 amino acids. Trimming pared 5 bases from V and 4 bases from J, leaving 12 bases between. Germline CDR1 reads ENHRY; CDR2 reads SYGVKD. CDR3 DNA sequence: TGTGCCATCAGTAAACAGGGCCCGTACAATGAGCAGTTCTTC. Translation: CAISKQGPYNEQFF.

The chain uses TRBV7-9 and TRBJ2-2; D is uncertain. Germline V gives CDR1 SEHNR, CDR2 FQNEAQ (reference sequence). CDR3 length equals 12 residues. The V and J ends lost 4 bases and 5 bases respectively, with 5 bases between them. CDR3 sequence: CASSSVTGELFF. The CDR3 DNA is TGTGCCAGCAGCTCTGTGACCGGGGAGCTGTTTTTT.

The V and J genes are TRBV2 and TRBJ2-3, with TRBD2 identical over 11 bases. This CDR3 contains 15 residues. The ends lost 7 bases at V and 8 bases at J; junction bases unmatched: 11. Germline CDR1 SNHLY, CDR2 FYNNEI. This CDR3 is CASTSVAGGRGTQYF. The DNA for the CDR3 is TGTGCCAGCACCTCTGTAGCGGGGGGGCGAGGTACGCAGTATTTT.

The rearrangement links TRBV10-3 to TRBJ2-3; TRBD2 might be the D (6 bases). The V and J ends lost 4 bases and 5 bases respectively, with 7 bases between them. This CDR3 is 12 amino acids long. CDR1 is ENHRY and CDR2 is SYGVKD in the germline V gene. This CDR3 reads CAISGGVDTQYF. DNA for the CDR3: TGTGCCATCAGTGGCGGGGTAGATACGCAGTATTTT.

The chain employs TRBV30 and TRBJ2-1, with TRBD2 as a possible D gene (5 bases). This CDR3 comprises 15 residues. Trimming took off 4 bases at V and 5 bases at J, with 18 bases between the two ends. CDR1 is GTSNPN, CDR2 SVGIG, per germline (reference sequence). The CDR3 coding sequence is TGTGCCTGGAAATTCAAAGCGGCCGGCAACAATGAGCAGTTCTTC. It yields the protein CAWKFKAAGNNEQFF.

The chain has TRBV7-9 and TRBJ1-4; no firm D call. V lost 8 bases and J 8 bases, leaving 18 bases between the germline ends. This CDR3 has 14 amino acids. CDR1 and CDR2 (germline): SEHNR, FQNEAQ (reference sequence). The CDR3 sequence: CASRNRGGSEKLFF. DNA for the CDR3: TGTGCCAGCCGTAATCGGGGAGGCTCCGAAAAACTGTTTTTT.

The V gene is TRBV4-2, the J gene TRBJ2-2; 7 nucleotides agree with TRBD2. Trimming took 1 base from V and 15 from J; bases not matched to a gene: 5. The CDR3 length is 12 residues. From germline, CDR1 is LGHNA and CDR2 YNFKEQ. In DNA form, the CDR3 reads TGTGCCAGCAGCCAAGTCGCGGGGGATGTGTTTTTT. Its protein is CASSQVAGDVFF.

The chain couples TRBV2 to TRBJ2-1; maybe TRBD2 (5 bases). The V and J ends lost 7 bases and 1 base respectively, with 14 bases between them. Germline V CDR1 and CDR2: SNHLY, FYNNEI. The CDR3 spans 15 residues. DNA of the CDR3: TGTGCCAGCATTGACGCCCCGGGATCCTACAATGAGCAGTTCTTC. Amino acid sequence: CASIDAPGSYNEQFF.

The chain carries TRBV19 and TRBJ2-5, with D tentatively TRBD1 (6 bases). CDR1 and CDR2 from the germline V gene are LNHDA and SQIVND (reference sequence). This CDR3 is 14 amino acids long. Between the trimmed V and J ends, which lost 5 bases and 2 bases, there was a span of 12 bases. The DNA for the CDR3 is TGTGCCAGTAGTTTCACAGGGATTCAAGAGACCCAGTACTTC. It translates to CASSFTGIQETQYF. Filled out from reference TRBV19 and TRBJ2-5, the complete variable domain reads DGGITQSPKYLFRKEGQNVTLSCEQNLNHDAMYWYRQDPGQGLRLIYYSQIVNDFQKGDIAEGYSVSREKKESFPLTVTSAQKNPTAFYLCASSFTGIQETQYFGPGTRLLVL.

The genes are TRBV28 and TRBJ1-5, with TRBD1 matching over 10 bases. Germline V CDR1 and CDR2: MDHEN, SYDVKM. The V and J ends lost 3 bases and 5 bases, in that order; junction bases with no gene match: 7. The CDR3 extends over 16 amino acids. The CDR3 nucleotides read TGTGCCAGCAGTTTTGCCGGGACAGGGGATTATCAGCCCCAGCATTTT. This codes for CASSFAGTGDYQPQHF.

This CDR3 reads CASSVRPGPNEQFF. The CDR3 coding sequence is TGTGCCAGCAGCGTACGTCCAGGTCCCAATGAGCAGTTCTTC. J is TRBJ2-1 and V is TRBV9; D unclear. CDR3 length equals 14 residues. The ends were cut back, 1 base at V and 6 bases at J, with 11 bases in the middle. CDR1 SGDLS and CDR2 YYNGEE come from the germline V gene.

This clone has only one observation. The gene calls are TRBV19 and TRBJ1-1, with a possible D match to TRBD1 (5 bases). The V end was cut by 4 bases, the J end by 10 bases, with 25 bases between. The CDR3 totals 16 residues. Per the germline V gene, CDR1 is LNHDA and CDR2 is SQIVND (reference sequence). CDR3 amino acids: CASSSSHFSGETGAFF. DNA of the CDR3: TGTGCCAGTAGTAGTTCTCATTTCTCGGGAGAAACAGGAGCTTTCTTT. Full variable domain (outside the CDR3, taken from reference TRBV19 and TRBJ1-1): DGGITQSPKYLFRKEGQNVTLSCEQNLNHDAMYWYRQDPGQGLRLIYYSQIVNDFQKGDIAEGYSVSREKKESFPLTVTSAQKNPTAFYLCASSSSHFSGETGAFFGQGTRLTVV.

The gene calls are TRBV2 and TRBJ1-3; D is undetermined. This CDR3 region has 11 residues. Germline-derived CDR1 and CDR2 are SNHLY and FYNNEI. Trimming pared 5 bases from V and 4 bases from J, leaving 3 bases between. CDR3 nucleotides: TGTGCCAGCAGTAGCGGAAACACCATATATTTT. This gives the protein CASSSGNTIYF.

The V call is TRBV7-9, the J call TRBJ1-5, with 10 bases lining up with TRBD1. There are 15 residues in the CDR3. Losses at the gene ends were 5 bases for V and 6 bases for J; bases not matched to a gene: 7. The germline gives CDR1 SEHNR, CDR2 FQNEAQ (reference sequence). In DNA, the CDR3 is TGTGCCAGCAGCCCGGAGACAGGGGGCTTTCAGCCCCAGCATTTT. It codes for CASSPETGGFQPQHF. The full variable domain, its missing parts supplied by reference TRBV7-9 and TRBJ1-5, is DTGVSQNPRHKITKRGQNVTFRCDPISEHNRLYWYRQTLGQGPEFLTYFQNEAQLEKSRLLSDRFSAERPKGSFSTLEIQRTEQGDSAMYLCASSPETGGFQPQHFGDGTRLSIL.

V and J are TRBV7-9 and TRBJ1-2; 7 nucleotides agree with TRBD1. The germline gives CDR1 SEHNR, CDR2 FQNEAQ (reference sequence). V gave up 7 bases and J gave up 4 bases; unmatched junction bases: 9. This CDR3 region has 14 residues. CDR3 residues: CASIHLRDSYGYTF. In nucleotides, the CDR3 is TGTGCCAGCATCCACCTCCGGGACAGCTATGGCTACACCTTC.

A note on this clone: The same CDR3 is also encoded by other DNA sequences in this sample. The chain carries TRBV9 and TRBJ2-5, with 14 bases lining up with TRBD2. Germline values: CDR1 SGDLS, CDR2 YYNGEE. Losses at the gene ends were 0 bases for V and 5 bases for J; bases not matched to a gene: 3. The CDR3 has 16 amino acids. CDR3 amino acids: CASSVGLAGGGETQYF. The CDR3 DNA reads as TGTGCCAGCAGCGTAGGACTAGCGGGAGGGGGCGAGACCCAGTACTTC.

The table lists this clone with a count of one. The chain joins TRBV5-4 to TRBJ2-3, with TRBD2 matching 9 bases. V shed 4 bases, J shed 1 base, and the junction held 7 bases outside the gene matches. CDR3 length: 16 residues. Germline CDR1 SGHNT, CDR2 YYREEE (reference sequence). CDR3 sequence: CASSIGGGGGTDTQYF. CDR3 nucleotides: TGTGCCAGCAGCATTGGAGGCGGGGGGGGCACAGATACGCAGTATTTT.

As DNA, the CDR3 is TGTGCCAGCAGTTTAGCGGGAGCCACAGATACGCAGTATTTT. It encodes CASSLAGATDTQYF. The rearrangement joins TRBV28 to TRBJ2-3; 7 positions agree with TRBD2. The CDR3 has 14 amino acids. Losses at the gene ends were 2 bases for V and 2 bases for J; bases not matched to a gene: 1. The germline V gene has CDR1 MDHEN and CDR2 SYDVKM.

The chain combines TRBV5-4 with TRBJ1-1; a weak D match, TRBD1 (5 bases). V was clipped by 2 bases and J by 5 bases, with 13 bases between them. The CDR3 is 14 amino acids. CDR1 SGHNT and CDR2 YYREEE come from the germline V gene (reference sequence). The CDR3, as DNA: TGTGCCAGCAGCTTTTCGGCAGGGAGGACTGAAGCTTTCTTT. Protein product: CASSFSAGRTEAFF.

This clone came up a few times. V and J are TRBV5-4 and TRBJ1-2; 8 nucleotides line up with TRBD1. This CDR3 region has 14 residues. With 1 base clipped from V and 3 bases from J, the junction kept 2 bases outside the gene matches. Germline CDR1 is SGHNT and CDR2 is YYREEE (reference sequence). CDR3 sequence (DNA): TGTGCCAGCAGCTTGCACAGGGGGGACTATGGCTACACCTTC. Amino acid sequence: CASSLHRGDYGYTF.

The genes are TRBV2 and TRBJ1-5; no firm D call. This CDR3 has 13 residues. Germline CDR1 and CDR2: SNHLY and FYNNEI. V was trimmed by 3 bases and J by 3 bases, leaving 6 bases between them. CDR3 nucleotide sequence: TGTGCCAGCAGTGATGAGTACAATCAGCCCCAGCATTTT. Protein product: CASSDEYNQPQHF. The full variable domain, its missing parts supplied by reference TRBV2 and TRBJ1-5, is EPEVTQTPSHQVTQMGQEVILRCVPISNHLYFYWYRQILGQKVEFLVSFYNNEISEKSEIFDDQFSVERPDGSNFTLKIRSTKLEDSAMYFCASSDEYNQPQHFGDGTRLSIL.